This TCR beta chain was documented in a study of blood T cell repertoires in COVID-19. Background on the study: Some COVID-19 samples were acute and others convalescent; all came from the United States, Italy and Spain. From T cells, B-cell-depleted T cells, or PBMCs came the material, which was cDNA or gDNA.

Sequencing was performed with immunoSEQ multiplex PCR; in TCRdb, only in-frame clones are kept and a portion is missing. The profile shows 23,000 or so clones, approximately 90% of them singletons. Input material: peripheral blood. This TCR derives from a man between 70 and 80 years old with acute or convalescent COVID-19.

Here the CDR3 reads CASSQRWGAGANVLTF. The DNA for the CDR3 is TGTGCCAGCTCCCAAAGGTGGGGCGCTGGGGCCAACGTCCTGACTTTC. The chain uses TRBV7-2 and TRBJ2-6, with TRBD1 as a possible D gene (5 bases). Germline lookup yields CDR1 SGHTA and CDR2 FQGNSA. This CDR3 is built from 16 residues. The V and J ends lost 8 bases and 2 bases respectively, with 16 bases between them.